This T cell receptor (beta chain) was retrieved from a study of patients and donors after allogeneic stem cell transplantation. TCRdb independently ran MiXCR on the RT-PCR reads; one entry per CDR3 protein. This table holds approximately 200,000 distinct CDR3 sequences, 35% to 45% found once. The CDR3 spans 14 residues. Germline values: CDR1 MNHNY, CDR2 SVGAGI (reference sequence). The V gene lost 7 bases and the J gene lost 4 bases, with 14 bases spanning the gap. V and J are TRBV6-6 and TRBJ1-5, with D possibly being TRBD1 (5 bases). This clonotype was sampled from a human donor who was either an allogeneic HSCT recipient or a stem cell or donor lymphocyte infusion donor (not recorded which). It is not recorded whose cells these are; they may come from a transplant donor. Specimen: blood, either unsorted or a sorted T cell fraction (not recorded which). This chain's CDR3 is CASTPRWGNQPQHF. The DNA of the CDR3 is TGTGCCAGCACACCACGATGGGGGAATCAGCCCCAGCATTTT.